These 32 T cell receptor beta chains share one sample of origin, sequenced in a study of T-cell reconstitution after alpha-beta-depleted transplantation in children. Study observations and caveats: The authors attributed T-cell counts and diversity one year after transplant mostly to newly produced T cells.

The TCRbeta library incorporated unique molecular identifiers. TCRdb itself ran the PCR reads through MiXCR, one entry per CDR3 protein. The repertoire consists of around 270,000 distinct CDR3 sequences, with almost 8% occurring once and the leading ten covering approximately 9.6%. Their recognized antigens are unknown. Specimen: peripheral blood, collected 360 days after TCRalphabeta/CD19-depleted stem cell transplant. These receptors were collected from a female patient under 10 years old who had a stem cell transplant for Fanconi anemia, so the T cells may come from the graft donor.

This clonotype has only a few counts. The rearrangement joins TRBV5-6 to TRBJ2-7; TRBD1 matches 7 bases. CDR1 and CDR2 (germline): SGHDT, YYEEEE. This CDR3 has 14 residues. J gave up 6 bases and V 0 bases, and 6 bases lay outside the gene matches. CDR3 DNA sequence: TGTGCCAGCAGCTTGGACAGGGGATTCCCCGAGCAGTACTTC. The encoded protein is CASSLDRGFPEQYF.

This clonotype was counted between two and nine times. This chain connects TRBV2 to TRBJ1-1, with a possible D match to TRBD1 (5 bases). The CDR3 runs 12 residues. V lost 4 bases to trimming and J lost 8 bases, with 11 bases between them. Germline V gene data show CDR1 as SNHLY and CDR2 as FYNNEI. CDR3 in amino acids: CASSGGTAEAFF. Written as DNA, the CDR3 is TGTGCCAGCAGTGGAGGGACGGCAGAAGCTTTCTTT.

In its sample, this clonotype was seen a few times. The chain links TRBV27 to TRBJ2-7, with D unclear. V was trimmed by 3 bases and J by 0 bases, leaving 6 bases between them. The CDR3 extends over 13 amino acids. Germline CDR1 is MNHEY and CDR2 is SMNVEV (reference sequence). CDR3 loop: CASSFYGSYEQYF. For the CDR3, the DNA is TGTGCCAGCAGTTTTTACGGCTCCTACGAGCAGTACTTC.

The genes are TRBV7-8 and TRBJ2-2; 8 bases align to TRBD1. J was trimmed by 7 bases and V by 1 base; bases with no gene match: 5. CDR1 is SGHVS, CDR2 FQNEAQ, per germline. CDR3 size: 15 residues. In DNA form, the CDR3 reads TGTGCCAGCAGCTTAGGGCAGGGGGCACACGGGGAGCTGTTTTTT. It codes for CASSLGQGAHGELFF.

This clonotype was counted ten times or more. The chain links TRBV10-1 to TRBJ2-1; D call uncertain. Trimming pared 6 bases from V and 1 base from J, leaving 19 bases between. This CDR3 contains 17 residues. The germline gives CDR1 WNHNN, CDR2 SYGVQD (reference sequence). This CDR3 is CASRLPRLTWSYNEQFF. CDR3 coding DNA: TGCGCCAGCAGACTCCCCAGACTTACTTGGTCCTACAATGAGCAGTTCTTC.

The V gene is TRBV5-1, the J gene TRBJ2-5; 9 bases are a match to TRBD2. J gave up 1 base and V 0 bases, and 4 bases lay outside the gene matches. Germline loops: CDR1 SGHRS, CDR2 YFSETQ. This CDR3 contains 16 residues. The CDR3 reads CASSLGGGAVQETQYF. The CDR3 bases are TGCGCCAGCAGCTTGGGCGGGGGGGCCGTCCAAGAGACCCAGTACTTC.

The chain couples TRBV6-2 or TRBV6-3 to TRBJ1-6, with D possibly TRBD1 on 5 matching bases. CDR3 size: 17 residues. CDR1 MNHEY and CDR2 SVGEGT come from the germline V gene. Trimming shortened V by 5 bases and J by 7 bases, and 21 bases separated the two germline ends. The CDR3 loop is CASSPGPLRKGNSPLHF. CDR3 DNA: TGTGCCAGCAGTCCGGGACCGCTGAGGAAGGGGAATTCACCCCTCCACTTT.

This clonotype has a count of ten or more. The chain joins TRBV11-2 to TRBJ2-2; 7 positions match TRBD2. The CDR3 spans 18 residues. In germline, CDR1 is SGHAT, CDR2 FQNNGV. The V segment lost 2 bases and the J segment 2 bases; nucleotides outside the gene matches: 11. CDR3 sequence reads: CASSLYWAGEGNTGELFF. In DNA form, the CDR3 reads TGTGCCAGCAGCTTATATTGGGCGGGAGAGGGAAACACCGGGGAGCTGTTTTTT.

This clonotype has more than one count but fewer than ten. J is TRBJ1-2 and V is TRBV5-1; D not resolved. The germline gives CDR1 SGHRS, CDR2 YFSETQ. The CDR3 is 16 amino acids. Trimming removed 0 bases from V and 4 bases from J, with 16 bases in between. The CDR3 sequence is CASSLDRPIQAYGYTF. CDR3 DNA: TGCGCCAGCAGCTTGGACCGACCGATTCAGGCCTATGGCTACACCTTC.

This clonotype was detected many times. This chain links TRBV12-3 or TRBV12-4 with TRBJ2-7; TRBD1 matches 8 bases. J lost 6 bases, V lost 5 bases, and 12 bases had no gene match. The CDR3 has 15 amino acids. In DNA, the CDR3 is TGTGCCAGCAGTCCACAACAGGGGGTCTTTAGCGAGCAGTACTTC. Translated: CASSPQQGVFSEQYF.

The V and J genes are TRBV12-3 or TRBV12-4 and TRBJ1-6; D gene uncertain. The CDR3 is made up of 16 amino acids. V was clipped by 3 bases and J by 0 bases, with 9 bases between them. The CDR3 DNA reads TGTGCCAGCAGTTTTAGGAGAAGCTCCTATAATTCACCCCTCCACTTT. Residues: CASSFRRSSYNSPLHF.

This rearrangement joins TRBV5-6 to TRBJ1-3, with 8 bases that match TRBD1. The germline V gene encodes CDR1 SGHDT and CDR2 YYEEEE. The CDR3 sequence is 15 residues long. V was pared by 1 base and J by 6 bases, with 6 bases of the junction left unmatched. The CDR3 DNA reads as TGTGCCAGCAGCTTGATACAGGGGGAAGAAAACACCATATATTTT. Translating it yields CASSLIQGEENTIYF.

This sequence joins TRBV6-5 and TRBJ1-6, with a tentative D call TRBD1 (5 bases). V dropped 7 bases and J dropped 2 bases, with 15 bases sitting between them. CDR3 length: 16 amino acids. The germline V gene has CDR1 MNHEY and CDR2 SVGAGI. This chain's CDR3 is CASNLKGRAYNSPLHF. CDR3 DNA sequence: TGTGCCAGCAATTTGAAGGGGAGGGCCTATAATTCACCCCTCCACTTT.

In DNA form, the CDR3 reads TGTGCCAGCGAATACTCCAGGGGCGTTGCAACTAATGAAAAACTGTTTTTT. It codes for CASEYSRGVATNEKLFF. This chain uses TRBV5-6 with TRBJ1-4; D may be TRBD1 (6 bases). CDR1 and CDR2 from the germline V gene are SGHDT and YYEEEE. This CDR3 has 17 amino acids. V was pared by 7 bases and J by 0 bases, with 19 bases between.

This clonotype was recorded at least ten times. Relative to the germline gene, one junction end is altered; a read error may explain this. This chain connects TRBV20-1 to TRBJ2-5; 11 nucleotides align to TRBD1. This CDR3 contains 13 residues. In germline, CDR1 is DFQATT, CDR2 SNEGSKA (reference sequence). The CDR3 here is CSTRDRGLETQYF. The CDR3 coding sequence is TGCAGTACTAGGGACAGGGGGTTAGAGACCCAGTACTTC.

J is TRBJ1-2 and V is TRBV15; D not resolved. The germline gives CDR1 LNHNV, CDR2 YYDKDF (reference sequence). The V gene lost 3 bases and the J gene lost 0 bases, with 8 bases spanning the gap. The CDR3 contains 14 residues. The CDR3 sequence is CATSSFTANYGYTF. Written as DNA, the CDR3 is TGTGCCACCAGCAGTTTCACAGCTAACTATGGCTACACCTTC.

J is TRBJ1-3 and V is TRBV11-2; 7 positions match TRBD1. The CDR3 has 18 residues. Trimming at V came to 2 bases and at J to 0 bases, leaving 10 bases not matched to a gene. Looked up from germline, CDR1 is SGHAT and CDR2 is FQNNGV. CDR3 bases: TGTGCCAGCAGCTTAATTGGAGGGACAGTGCCCTCTGGAAACACCATATATTTT. It yields the protein CASSLIGGTVPSGNTIYF.

This clonotype has only a few counts. V and J are TRBV6-5 and TRBJ1-2; 8 bases match TRBD1. The germline V gene has CDR1 MNHEY and CDR2 SVGAGI. The CDR3 has 14 residues. Trimming cost V 8 bases and J 7 bases; bases outside gene matches: 12. The CDR3 DNA reads as TGTGCCAGCGGCATCCGGACAGGGATACTTGGCTACACCTTC. This encodes CASGIRTGILGYTF.

This clonotype was recorded at least ten times. V gene TRBV6-1 combines with J gene TRBJ2-1, with TRBD2 as a possible D gene (6 bases). The CDR3 is made up of 13 amino acids. Germline CDR1 is MNHNS and CDR2 is SASEGT. The V gene lost 5 bases and the J gene lost 7 bases, with 12 bases spanning the gap. The CDR3 here is CASSQRDWNEQFF. Here the CDR3 DNA reads TGTGCCAGCAGTCAGAGGGACTGGAATGAGCAGTTCTTC.

This clonotype was observed many times. The rearrangement joins TRBV6-2 or TRBV6-3 to TRBJ2-7, with a possible D match to TRBD1 (6 bases). From germline, CDR1 is MNHEY and CDR2 SVGEGT. V lost 6 bases to trimming and J lost 2 bases, with 11 bases between them. The CDR3 length is 13 residues. For the CDR3, the DNA is TGTGCCAGCAGCCGGACAGCAGCCTACGAGCAGTACGTC. Translating gives CASSRTAAYEQYV.

This clonotype was detected many times. The chain has TRBV25-1 and TRBJ1-2; tentatively, D is TRBD1 (5 bases). CDR1 is MGHDK and CDR2 is SYGVNS in the germline V gene. This CDR3 comprises 12 residues. V was shortened by 6 bases and J by 4 bases, with 9 bases between the two germline ends. In DNA, the CDR3 is TGTGCCAGCAGGGGACCCATCTATGGCTACACCTTC. Translating gives CASRGPIYGYTF.

This clonotype came up many times. The chain recombines TRBV12-3 or TRBV12-4 with TRBJ2-1; a possible D gene is TRBD1 (5 bases). The CDR3 runs 15 residues. With 6 bases removed from V and 0 bases from J, the gap between germline ends came to 12 bases. The CDR3 DNA sequence: TGTGCCAGCAGCCAGGGTGTTGGCTCCTACAATGAGCAGTTCTTC. Translation: CASSQGVGSYNEQFF.

This clonotype was seen more than once but under ten times. The genes are TRBV6-2 or TRBV6-3 and TRBJ1-6; D gene unclear. The CDR3 contains 15 residues. In germline, CDR1 is MNHEY, CDR2 SVGEGT. Trimming stripped 4 bases from V and 7 bases from J, with 14 bases between. CDR3 region: CASSFPTGRNSPLHF. CDR3 sequence (DNA): TGTGCCAGCAGTTTCCCGACGGGAAGAAATTCACCCCTCCACTTT.

The J gene is TRBJ2-4, the V gene TRBV9, with a possible D match to TRBD2 (7 bases). The CDR3 has 17 residues. In germline, CDR1 is SGDLS, CDR2 YYNGEE. The ends were cut back, 3 bases at V and 11 bases at J, with 27 bases in the middle. This CDR3 reads CASSEGVPAGASHVQYF. Here the CDR3 DNA reads TGTGCCAGCAGCGAGGGGGTCCCTGCGGGGGCCTCTCACGTTCAGTACTTC. Looking up the rest from reference TRBV9 and TRBJ2-4 gives the full variable domain: DSGVTQTPKHLITATGQRVTLRCSPRSGDLSVYWYQQSLDQGLQFLIQYYNGEERAKGNILERFSAQQFPDLHSELNLSSLELGDSALYFCASSEGVPAGASHVQYFGAGTRLSVL.

The table lists this clonotype with a few counts. This chain joins TRBV20-1 and TRBJ1-1; D gene uncertain. CDR3 size: 15 residues. V dropped 0 bases and J dropped 0 bases, with 11 bases sitting between them. Germline-derived CDR1 and CDR2 are DFQATT and SNEGSKA (reference sequence). In nucleotides, the CDR3 is TGCAGTGCTAGAGATGTGCGGGCGGTGAACACTGAAGCTTTCTTT. Its translation is CSARDVRAVNTEAFF.

V is TRBV20-1 and J is TRBJ2-7, with D possibly being TRBD1 (6 bases). This CDR3 comprises 16 residues. The germline CDR1 and CDR2 sequences are DFQATT and SNEGSKA (reference sequence). V dropped 0 bases and J dropped 2 bases, with 17 bases sitting between them. CDR3 residues: CSARDHRAGTTYEQYF. The CDR3 DNA reads as TGCAGTGCTAGAGATCACAGGGCAGGGACAACCTACGAGCAGTACTTC.

In its sample, this clonotype was seen a few times. CDR3 DNA: TGTGCCAGCAGCTTCCCCGGGACCTCCTACGAGCAGTACGTC. Translated, it gives CASSFPGTSYEQYV. V is TRBV11-2 and J is TRBJ2-7; D is perhaps TRBD1 or TRBD2 (5 bases each). Trimming took 3 bases from V and 0 from J, leaving 9 bases between them. The germline V gene encodes CDR1 SGHAT and CDR2 FQNNGV. CDR3 size: 14 residues.

This clonotype has more than one count but fewer than ten. The CDR3 protein is CASSLSQGGIPMSNQPQHF. The CDR3 bases are TGTGCCAGCAGTTTATCCCAGGGGGGGATACCTATGAGCAATCAGCCCCAGCATTTT. This chain joins TRBV28 and TRBJ1-5; 7 bases agree with TRBD1. The CDR3 totals 19 residues. The germline CDR1 and CDR2 sequences are MDHEN and SYDVKM. V gave up 1 base and J gave up 1 base; unmatched junction bases: 13.

This clonotype came up a few times. This sequence joins TRBV11-2 and TRBJ1-3; weak D call: TRBD1 (5 bases). V lost 5 bases and J lost 4, with 12 bases in between. Germline values: CDR1 SGHAT, CDR2 FQNNGV. The length of the CDR3 is 14 residues. CDR3 DNA sequence: TGTGCCAGCAGCCCAGTGGGGCTCGGAAACACCATATATTTT. Translation: CASSPVGLGNTIYF.

This chain connects TRBV29-1 to TRBJ2-2; D is perhaps TRBD2 (7 bases). The CDR3 runs to 16 residues. Trimming removed 4 bases from V and 5 bases from J, with 20 bases in between. Germline loops: CDR1 SQVTM, CDR2 ANQGSEA. The CDR3: CSVVGLGGKGTGELFF. The CDR3 DNA reads as TGCAGCGTTGTAGGACTAGGGGGAAAGGGGACCGGGGAGCTGTTTTTT.

This clonotype was seen many times. The chain combines TRBV5-1 with TRBJ1-1; 10 nucleotides agree with TRBD1. Losses at the gene ends were 0 bases for V and 0 bases for J; bases not matched to a gene: 5. The length of the CDR3 is 17 residues. The germline CDR1 and CDR2 sequences are SGHRS and YFSETQ. The CDR3 loop reads CASSLVGTGVMNTEAFF. The CDR3 region has the DNA TGCGCCAGCAGCTTGGTGGGGACAGGGGTTATGAACACTGAAGCTTTCTTT.

This clonotype was counted a few times. The V gene is TRBV27, the J gene TRBJ1-2; 9 nucleotides line up with TRBD1. The germline gives CDR1 MNHEY, CDR2 SMNVEV (reference sequence). J gave up 6 bases and V 2 bases, and 7 bases lay outside the gene matches. The CDR3 totals 15 residues. The CDR3 DNA sequence: TGTGCCAGCAGTTTAGGAGCGAGGACAGGGGATGGCTACACCTTC. It translates to CASSLGARTGDGYTF.